This T cell receptor beta chain was observed in a study of cytotoxic CD8 clonotypes in ibrutinib-treated CLL. As regards this clone: Its specificity is unknown.

CDR3 length: 15 amino acids. Trimming pared 5 bases from V and 3 bases from J, leaving 13 bases between. The germline CDR1 and CDR2 sequences are LNHDA and SQIVND (reference sequence). Data came from immunoSEQ multiplex PCR; TCRdb stores just in-frame clones and leaves some out. There are around 160,000 clones in the sample; 81% occur only once, and roughly 2% lies in the top ten. Study conclusions and caveats: Rare overall, public clonotypes shrank or held steady under therapy.

V and J are TRBV19 and TRBJ1-4; D perhaps matches TRBD1 (5 bases). The receptor was derived from a human donor with chronic lymphocytic leukemia. The material was PBMCs, obtained after 12 months of ibrutinib treatment. The CDR3 DNA reads as TGTGCCAGTAGTGGCCGGGGGTCATCTAATGAAAAACTGTTTTTT. As protein: CASSGRGSSNEKLFF. The whole variable domain, filled in from reference TRBV19 and TRBJ1-4, reads DGGITQSPKYLFRKEGQNVTLSCEQNLNHDAMYWYRQDPGQGLRLIYYSQIVNDFQKGDIAEGYSVSREKKESFPLTVTSAQKNPTAFYLCASSGRGSSNEKLFFGSGTQLSVL.